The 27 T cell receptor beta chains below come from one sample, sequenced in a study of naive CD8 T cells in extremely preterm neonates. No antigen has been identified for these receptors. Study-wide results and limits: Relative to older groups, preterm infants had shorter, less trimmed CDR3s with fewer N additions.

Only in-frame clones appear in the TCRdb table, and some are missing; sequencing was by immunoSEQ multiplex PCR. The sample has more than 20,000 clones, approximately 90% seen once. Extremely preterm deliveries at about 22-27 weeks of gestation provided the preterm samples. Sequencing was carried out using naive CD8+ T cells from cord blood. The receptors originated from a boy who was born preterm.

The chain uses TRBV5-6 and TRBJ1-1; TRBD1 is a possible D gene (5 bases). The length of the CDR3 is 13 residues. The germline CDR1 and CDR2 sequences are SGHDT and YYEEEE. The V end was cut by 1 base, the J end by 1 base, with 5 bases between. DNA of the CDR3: TGTGCCAGCAGCTTGACAGGGAACACTGAAGCTTTCTTT. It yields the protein CASSLTGNTEAFF.

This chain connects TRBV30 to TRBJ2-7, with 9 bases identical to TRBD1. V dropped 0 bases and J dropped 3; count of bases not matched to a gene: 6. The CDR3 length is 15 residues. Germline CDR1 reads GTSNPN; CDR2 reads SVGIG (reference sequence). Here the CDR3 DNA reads TGTGCCTGGAGTGTCCGGGACAGGGAAAGCTACGAGCAGTACTTC. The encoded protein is CAWSVRDRESYEQYF.

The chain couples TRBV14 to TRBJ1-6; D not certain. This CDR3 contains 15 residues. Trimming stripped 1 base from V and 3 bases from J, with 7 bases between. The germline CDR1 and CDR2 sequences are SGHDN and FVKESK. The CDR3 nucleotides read TGTGCCAGCAGCCAAGGACAAAACTATAATTCACCCCTCCACTTT. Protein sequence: CASSQGQNYNSPLHF.

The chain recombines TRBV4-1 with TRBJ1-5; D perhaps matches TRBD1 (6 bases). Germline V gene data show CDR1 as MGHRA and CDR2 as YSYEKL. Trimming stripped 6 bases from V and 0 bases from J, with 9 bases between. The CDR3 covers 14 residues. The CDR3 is CASRWTDSNQPQHF. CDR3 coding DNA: TGCGCCAGCAGATGGACAGATAGCAATCAGCCCCAGCATTTT.

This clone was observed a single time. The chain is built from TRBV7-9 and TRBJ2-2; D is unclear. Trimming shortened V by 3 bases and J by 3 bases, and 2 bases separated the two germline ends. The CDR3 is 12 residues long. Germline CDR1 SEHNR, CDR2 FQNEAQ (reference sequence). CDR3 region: CASSLDTGELFF. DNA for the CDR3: TGTGCCAGCAGCTTGGACACCGGGGAGCTGTTTTTT. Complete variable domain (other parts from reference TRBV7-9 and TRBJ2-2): DTGVSQNPRHKITKRGQNVTFRCDPISEHNRLYWYRQTLGQGPEFLTYFQNEAQLEKSRLLSDRFSAERPKGSFSTLEIQRTEQGDSAMYLCASSLDTGELFFGEGSRLTVL.

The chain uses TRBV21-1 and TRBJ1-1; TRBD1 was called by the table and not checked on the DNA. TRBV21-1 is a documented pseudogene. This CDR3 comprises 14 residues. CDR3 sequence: CASSKDKMNTEAFF. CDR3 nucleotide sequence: TGTGCCAGCAGCAAAGACAAAATGAACACTGAAGCTTTCTTT.

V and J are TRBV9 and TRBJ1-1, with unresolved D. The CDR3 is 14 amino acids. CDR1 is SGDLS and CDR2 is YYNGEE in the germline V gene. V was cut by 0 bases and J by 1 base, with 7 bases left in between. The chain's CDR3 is CASSVEGRNTEAFF. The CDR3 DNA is TGTGCCAGCAGCGTAGAAGGGCGGAACACTGAAGCTTTCTTT.

CDR3 protein: CASSLTRGGTDTQYF. The CDR3 nucleotides read TGTGCCAGCAGCTTAACGCGGGGGGGCACAGATACGCAGTATTTT. V gene TRBV7-3 combines with J gene TRBJ2-3; TRBD2 agrees at 8 bases. The CDR3 is 15 amino acids. V was pared by 0 bases and J by 1 base, with 0 bases of the junction left unmatched. Germline V gives CDR1 SGHTA, CDR2 FQGTGA.

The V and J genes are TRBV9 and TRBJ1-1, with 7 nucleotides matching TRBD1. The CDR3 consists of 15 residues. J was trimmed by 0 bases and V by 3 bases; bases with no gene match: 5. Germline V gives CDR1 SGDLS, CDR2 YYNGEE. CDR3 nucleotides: TGTGCCAGCAGCGCCCGGACAGGAATGAACACTGAAGCTTTCTTT. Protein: CASSARTGMNTEAFF.

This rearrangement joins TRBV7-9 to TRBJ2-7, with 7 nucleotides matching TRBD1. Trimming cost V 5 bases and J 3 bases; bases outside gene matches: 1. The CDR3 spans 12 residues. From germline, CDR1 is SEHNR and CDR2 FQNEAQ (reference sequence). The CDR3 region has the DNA TGTGCCAGCAGCCCAGGGGGCTACGAGCAGTACTTC. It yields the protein CASSPGGYEQYF.

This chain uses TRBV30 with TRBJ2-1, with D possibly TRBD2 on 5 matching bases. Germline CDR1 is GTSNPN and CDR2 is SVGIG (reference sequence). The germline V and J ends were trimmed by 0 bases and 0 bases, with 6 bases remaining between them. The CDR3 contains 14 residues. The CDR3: CAWSVRGSYNEQFF. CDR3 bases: TGTGCCTGGAGTGTACGGGGCTCCTACAATGAGCAGTTCTTC.

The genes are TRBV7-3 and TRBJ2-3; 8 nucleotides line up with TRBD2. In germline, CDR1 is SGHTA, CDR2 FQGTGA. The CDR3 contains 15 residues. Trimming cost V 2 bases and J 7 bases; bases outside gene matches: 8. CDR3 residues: CASSLYGGASNTQYF. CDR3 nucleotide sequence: TGTGCCAGCAGCTTATACGGGGGGGCCTCGAATACGCAGTATTTT.

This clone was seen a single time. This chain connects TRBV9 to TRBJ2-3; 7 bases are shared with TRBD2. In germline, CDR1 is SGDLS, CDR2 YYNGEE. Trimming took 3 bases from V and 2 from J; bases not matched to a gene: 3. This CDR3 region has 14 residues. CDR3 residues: CASSAGTNTDTQYF. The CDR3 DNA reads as TGTGCCAGCAGCGCCGGGACTAACACAGATACGCAGTATTTT.

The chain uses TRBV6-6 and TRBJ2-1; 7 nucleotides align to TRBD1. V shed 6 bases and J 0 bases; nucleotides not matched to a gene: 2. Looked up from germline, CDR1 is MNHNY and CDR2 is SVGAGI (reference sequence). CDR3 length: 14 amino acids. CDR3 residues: CASSRDSSYNEQFF. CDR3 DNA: TGTGCCAGCAGCAGGGACAGCTCCTACAATGAGCAGTTCTTC.

CDR3 sequence reads: CASGLGAIQYF. The CDR3 DNA follows: TGTGCTAGTGGTTTGGGGGCCATTCAGTACTTC. This sequence joins TRBV12-5 and TRBJ2-4; no reliable D call. The CDR3 extends over 11 amino acids. Germline lookup yields CDR1 LGHNT and CDR2 FRNRAP. The V gene lost 1 base and the J gene lost 9 bases, with 4 bases spanning the gap.

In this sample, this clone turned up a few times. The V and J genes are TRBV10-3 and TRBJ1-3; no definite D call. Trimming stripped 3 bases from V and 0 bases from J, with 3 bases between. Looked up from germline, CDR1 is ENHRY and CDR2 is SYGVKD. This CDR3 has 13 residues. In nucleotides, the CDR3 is TGTGCCATCAGTGACAACTCTGGAAACACCATATATTTT. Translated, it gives CAISDNSGNTIYF.

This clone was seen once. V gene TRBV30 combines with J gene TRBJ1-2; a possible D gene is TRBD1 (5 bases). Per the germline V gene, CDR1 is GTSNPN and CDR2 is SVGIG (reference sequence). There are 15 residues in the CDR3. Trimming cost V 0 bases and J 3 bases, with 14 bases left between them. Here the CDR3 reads CAWSVGSGRDYGYTF. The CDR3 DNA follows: TGTGCCTGGAGTGTAGGGTCCGGCAGGGACTATGGCTACACCTTC.

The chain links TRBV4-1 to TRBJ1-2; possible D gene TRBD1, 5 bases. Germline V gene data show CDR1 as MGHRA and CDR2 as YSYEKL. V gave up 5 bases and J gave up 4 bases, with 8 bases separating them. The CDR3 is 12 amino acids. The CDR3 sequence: CASSGGAYGYTF. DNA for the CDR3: TGCGCCAGCAGCGGAGGGGCCTATGGCTACACCTTC.

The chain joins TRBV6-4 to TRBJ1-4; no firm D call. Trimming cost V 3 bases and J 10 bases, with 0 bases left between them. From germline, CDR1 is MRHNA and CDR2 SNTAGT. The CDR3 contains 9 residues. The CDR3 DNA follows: TGTGCCAGCAGTGAAAAACTGTTTTTT. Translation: CASSEKLFF.

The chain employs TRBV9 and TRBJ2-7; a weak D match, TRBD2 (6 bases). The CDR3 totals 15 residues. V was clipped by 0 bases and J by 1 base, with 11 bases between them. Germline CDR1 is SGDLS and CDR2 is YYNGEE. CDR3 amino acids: CASSVDGGVSYEQYF. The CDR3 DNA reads TGTGCCAGCAGCGTAGACGGGGGTGTATCCTACGAGCAGTACTTC.

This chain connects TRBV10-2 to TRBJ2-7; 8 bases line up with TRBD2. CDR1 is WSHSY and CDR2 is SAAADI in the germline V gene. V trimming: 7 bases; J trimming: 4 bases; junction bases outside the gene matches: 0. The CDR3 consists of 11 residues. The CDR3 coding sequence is TGCGCCAGCACTAGCGGGTACGAGCAGTACTTC. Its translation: CASTSGYEQYF.

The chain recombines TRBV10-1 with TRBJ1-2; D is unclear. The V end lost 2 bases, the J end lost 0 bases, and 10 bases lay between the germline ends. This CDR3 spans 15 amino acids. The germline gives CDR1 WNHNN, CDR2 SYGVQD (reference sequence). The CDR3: CASSETVSPNYGYTF. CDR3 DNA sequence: TGCGCCAGCAGTGAGACAGTTTCCCCTAACTATGGCTACACCTTC.

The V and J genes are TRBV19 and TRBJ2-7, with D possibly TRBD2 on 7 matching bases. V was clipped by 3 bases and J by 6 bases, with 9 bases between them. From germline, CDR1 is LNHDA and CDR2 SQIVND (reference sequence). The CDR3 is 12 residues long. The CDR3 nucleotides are TGTGCCAGTAGTATGGGGGGGCGCGAGCAGTACTTC. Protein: CASSMGGREQYF.

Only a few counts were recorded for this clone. The CDR3 spells CASRHSGANVLTF. The CDR3 bases are TGCGCCAGCAGACACTCTGGGGCCAACGTCCTGACTTTC. J is TRBJ2-6 and V is TRBV10-1; no clear D gene. This CDR3 is 13 amino acids long. From germline, CDR1 is WNHNN and CDR2 SYGVQD (reference sequence). V lost 6 bases and J 0 bases, leaving 3 bases between the germline ends.

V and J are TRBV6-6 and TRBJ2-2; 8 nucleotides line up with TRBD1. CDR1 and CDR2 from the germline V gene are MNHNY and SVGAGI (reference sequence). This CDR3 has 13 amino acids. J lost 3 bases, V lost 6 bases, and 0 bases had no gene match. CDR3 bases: TGTGCCAGCAGGGACAGGGACACCGGGGAGCTGTTTTTT. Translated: CASRDRDTGELFF.

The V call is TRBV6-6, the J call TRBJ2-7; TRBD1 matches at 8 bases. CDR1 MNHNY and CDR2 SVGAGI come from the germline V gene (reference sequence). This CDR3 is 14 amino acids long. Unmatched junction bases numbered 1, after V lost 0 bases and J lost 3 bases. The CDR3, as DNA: TGTGCCAGCAGTTACTCACAGGGGGTCTACGAGCAGTACTTC. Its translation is CASSYSQGVYEQYF.

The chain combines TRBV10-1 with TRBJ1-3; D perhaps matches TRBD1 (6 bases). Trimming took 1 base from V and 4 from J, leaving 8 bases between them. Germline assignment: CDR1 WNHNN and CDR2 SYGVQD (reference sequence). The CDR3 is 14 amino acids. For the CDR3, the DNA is TGCGCCAGCAGTGAGTTAGGACAGGGAAACACCATATATTTT. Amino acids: CASSELGQGNTIYF.